The T cell receptor beta chain described here comes from a study of shared clonotypes between healthy human individuals. CDR3 size: 14 residues. CDR1 is KGHSH, CDR2 LQKENI, per germline. V trimming: 0 bases; J trimming: 8 bases; junction bases outside the gene matches: 6. Libraries were prepared by immunoSEQ multiplex PCR; TCRdb keeps only in-frame clonotypes and omits some of them. The sample carries about 2.4 million clones, 93% recorded once. This TCR was recovered from a man between 18 and 29 years old in good health. Some clones in this sample may be carry-over from other donors' samples. This chain uses TRBV18 with TRBJ1-2, with 7 bases lining up with TRBD1. The sample was naive CD4+ T cells from PBMCs. The subset is: CD45RA+ positively selected. The CDR3 here is CASSPPDREGGYTF. The CDR3 DNA is TGTGCCAGCTCACCACCTGACAGGGAAGGCGGCTACACCTTC.